This T cell receptor beta chain was obtained from a study of blood T cell repertoires in COVID-19 (dated by TCRdb to about 2020). For context, the study as a whole: Samples covering the acute and convalescent phases of COVID-19 were provided by collaborators in the United States, Italy and Spain. The prospective study material was composed of cDNA or gDNA derived from T cells, B-cell-depleted T cells, or PBMCs. The dataset comprised deeply sampled blood TCRbeta repertoires from subjects exposed to, actively infected with, or recovered from COVID-19. The repertoires were released in a freely available public database intended as a resource for research on the immune response to SARS-CoV-2. Samples came from the ongoing ImmuneRACE study (first 160 participants) plus 1,254 subjects from 6 global collaborators. A de-identified subject ID, COVID-19 status, age in years and sex were almost always included in the sample metadata. Where available, HLA class I and class II types were obtained from metadata supplied by the sample provider rather than from assay-based typing. The full study reports these points: The amount of clinical and demographic metadata varied by source and participant and was provided uncurated.

About this clone itself: The antigen this receptor binds is unknown. No base-level quality is on record; no much larger clone is a single base apart.

TCRbeta CDR3 regions were amplified from genomic DNA using the immunoSEQ Assay, a bias-controlled multiplex PCR. The authors' pipeline ran thus. Nucleated cell counts per sample were estimated from amplification of reference gene primers within the assay. To quantify the absolute abundance of each unique TCRbeta CDR3 rearrangement, sequence reads were collapsed and filtered. For each sample, productive Simpson clonality was calculated by taking the square root of Simpson's diversity index across productive rearrangements. Sourced from immuneACCESS, this table was stored by TCRdb with only in-frame sequences that have V and J called. A share of the clones is absent; for the studies checked, an unresolved V gene accounts for under half, and the remainder has no known explanation. The V and J calls and clone size are taken from that table; D and trimming were inferred from the DNA. The table for this sample lists about 72,000 clones; around 76% of them were counted only once. The ten biggest clones cover roughly a sixth of the sample.

Based on the germline V gene, the CDR1 and CDR2 sequences are MGHDK and SYGVNS. CDR3 length: 12 amino acids, cysteine to phenylalanine. CDR3 DNA only is kept here, 36 bases in frame from base 1. Trimming at the junction amounts to 6 bases on V and 6 bases on J, and the germline ends lie 6 bases apart. Collaborating institutions collected whole blood in K2EDTA tubes following their own protocols. For TCRbeta analysis, collaborator samples were shipped as frozen whole blood, as isolated PBMCs, or as DNA extracted from either sample type. The sequence joins TRBV25-1 to TRBJ1-6; the D segment cannot be called with confidence. This TCR was sampled from a human donor in a cohort sampled during active COVID-19. The sample taken for sequencing was peripheral blood. The CDR3 protein sequence reads: CASRPGNSPLHF. The DNA is TGTGCCAGCAGACCCGGTAATTCACCCCTCCACTTT.